A selection of T cell receptor beta chains follows, all from one sample in a study of cytomegalovirus exposure and HLA in healthy donors. Here immunoSEQ multiplex PCR was the method, and the copy in TCRdb shows in-frame clones only, minus some. The sample consists of around 190,000 clones, just under 75% of them appearing once. Sequenced: PBMCs. These receptors originate from a woman aged 25 to 39 in good health and CMV-seropositive. CDR3s include the opening cysteine and the closing phenylalanine or tryptophan. Each record gives: D gene, V gene, CDR3 length, J gene, clone size, CDR3 DNA, CDR3 protein. A D gene is named only where the DNA matches it firmly. Expanded clones get a size class; other rows say once, few or many, or leave the size out.

>-|TRBV4-1|14|TRBJ2-1|-
TGCGCCAGCAGCCTCCTTTGGGGCCGGGTTGAGCAGTTCTTC
CASSLLWGRVEQFF
>TRBD1|TRBV5-6|13|TRBJ1-2|-
TGTGCCAGCAGCTGGAGGGACAGGGAGGGCTACACCTTC
CASSWRDREGYTF
>TRBD1|TRBV9|13|TRBJ1-2|-
TGTGCCAGCAACCCGACAGGGGATCTTGGCTACACCTTC
CASNPTGDLGYTF
>TRBD2|TRBV5-1|16|TRBJ2-7|-
TGCGCCAGCAGCTTGGGGATGGCGGGAGGAATTAGGGAGCAGTACTTC
CASSLGMAGGIREQYF
>TRBD1|TRBV2|14|TRBJ1-5|-
TGTGCCAGCAGCGGGACAGAGGACAATCAGCCCCAGCATTTT
CASSGTEDNQPQHF
>-|TRBV5-8|14|TRBJ2-2|few
TGTGCCAGCAGCCTCAGGCCGAACACCGGGGAGCTGTTTTTT
CASSLRPNTGELFF
>-|TRBV7-9|17|TRBJ2-7|-
TGTTCCAGCAGCTTATTCCCCCAAGTAACAGGGCCCTACGAGCAGTACTTC
CSSSLFPQVTGPYEQYF
>TRBD1|TRBV19|14|TRBJ1-5|-
TGTGCCAGTACCCTGGACAGGGGAGGTCAGCCCCAGCATTTT
CASTLDRGGQPQHF
>-|TRBV19|12|TRBJ1-2|-
TGTGCCAGTAGTATTACTCGGGGAGGCTACACCTTC
CASSITRGGYTF
>TRBD2|TRBV5-4|16|TRBJ2-7|-
TGTGCCAGCAGCTCCAAAGGGACTAGCGGATCCTACGAGCAGTACTTC
CASSSKGTSGSYEQYF
>-|TRBV5-1|14|TRBJ2-7|-
TGCGCCAGCAGCCCGGCCGGACAGAGATACGAGCAGTACTTC
CASSPAGQRYEQYF
>-|TRBV9|15|TRBJ2-2|once
TGTGCCAGCAGCGTTCACGGCGGGGCCACCGGGGAGCTGTTTTTT
CASSVHGGATGELFF
>-|TRBV6-1|14|TRBJ2-7|-
TGTGCCAGCAGAGACTCGGGGGAGACCTACGAGCAGTACTTC
CASRDSGETYEQYF
>TRBD1|TRBV5-4|15|TRBJ1-2|-
TGTGCCAGCAGCTACAACAGGGGTTTAAACTATGGCTACACCTTC
CASSYNRGLNYGYTF
>-|TRBV27|13|TRBJ1-1|-
TGTGCCAGCAGTATAGGGGTGAACACTGAAGCTTTCTTT
CASSIGVNTEAFF
>TRBD1|TRBV25-1|15|TRBJ1-1|-
TGTGCCAGCAGTCCCACAGGGGGCTTAGGCACTGAAGCTTTCTTT
CASSPTGGLGTEAFF
>TRBD1|TRBV27|15|TRBJ1-5|-
TGTGCCAGCAGTCCCGGGACAGGGTCGGATCAGCCCCAGCATTTT
CASSPGTGSDQPQHF
>-|TRBV11-2|13|TRBJ2-1|-
TGTGCCAGCAGCTTAGATCGGAGTAATGAGCAGTTCTTC
CASSLDRSNEQFF
>TRBD2|TRBV28|16|TRBJ2-7|-
TGTGCCAGCAGTTTAATGGGGGGACTAGGACCCTACGAGCAGTACTTC
CASSLMGGLGPYEQYF
>-|TRBV9|13|TRBJ2-3|-
TGTGCCAGCAGCAGGGACTTAACAGATACGCAGTATTTT
CASSRDLTDTQYF
>-|TRBV7-2|17|TRBJ1-3|few
TGTGCCAGCAGCTTAATGTCGGTATGGACAACCCAGAACACCATATATTTT
CASSLMSVWTTQNTIYF
>-|TRBV4-2|15|TRBJ2-3|-
TGTGCCAGCAGCCAGGCGGGACAGAGCACAGATACGCAGTATTTT
CASSQAGQSTDTQYF
>-|TRBV27|17|TRBJ2-2|-
TGTGCCAGCAGTCGAAACCGACAGGCCACGTTCACCGGGGAGCTGTTTTTT
CASSRNRQATFTGELFF
>-|TRBV28|15|TRBJ1-6|-
TGTGCCAGCAGTTTAGGTTGGGGGCAGAATTCACCCCTCCACTTT
CASSLGWGQNSPLHF
>-|TRBV11-3|12|TRBJ2-1|-
TGTGCCAGCAGCTTAGTATCCAATGAGCAGTTCTTC
CASSLVSNEQFF
>TRBD2|TRBV5-3|15|TRBJ2-1|few
TGTGCCAGAAGCTCCGTTAGCGGGAGTAGGAATGAGCAGTTCTTC
CARSSVSGSRNEQFF
>TRBD2|TRBV9|14|TRBJ2-1|-
TGTGCCAGCAGCGAGCGGGAGCCCTACAATGAGCAGTTCTTC
CASSEREPYNEQFF
>TRBD2|TRBV5-1|17|TRBJ2-1|-
TGCGCCAGCAGCCCGAGAGTCTCTAGCGGGATTGGCAATGAGCAGTTCTTC
CASSPRVSSGIGNEQFF
>-|TRBV10-3|13|TRBJ1-1|few
TGTGCCATCAAGTCGGGGGGGGGCACTGAAGCTTTCTTT
CAIKSGGGTEAFF
>TRBD2|TRBV5-6|15|TRBJ2-1|-
TGTGCCAGCAGCTCTAGCGGGAGGGCTGTCAATGAGCAGTTCTTC
CASSSSGRAVNEQFF
>TRBD2|TRBV10-3|18|TRBJ2-7|few
TGTGCCATCAGTCCCCACGGCCCTGAGCGGGAGTCCCCCTACGAGCAGTACTTC
CAISPHGPERESPYEQYF